The 14 T cell receptor beta chains presented below share a single source sample, sequenced in a study of blood T cell repertoires in COVID-19. The repertoire was sequenced with immunoSEQ multiplex PCR; TCRdb's copy has only in-frame clones and lacks some. The sample has about 270,000 clones, approximately 92% seen once. Material for sequencing was PBMCs or T cells enriched from blood (not recorded which). The receptors come from a woman between 18 and 29 years old who had recovered from COVID-19.

This chain's CDR3 is CASSEGPEGASTDTQYF. CDR3 DNA sequence: TGTGCCAGCAGTGAAGGTCCGGAGGGGGCTAGCACAGATACGCAGTATTTT. The chain uses TRBV6-1 and TRBJ2-3; D may be TRBD1 (7 bases). The CDR3 contains 17 residues. CDR1 and CDR2 from the germline V gene are MNHNS and SASEGT. Between the trimmed V and J ends, which lost 1 base and 0 bases, there was a span of 14 bases.

The V gene is TRBV10-2, the J gene TRBJ2-7; D remains ambiguous. Germline CDR1 reads WSHSY; CDR2 reads SAAADI. This CDR3 is 11 amino acids long. Trimming took off 3 bases at V and 2 bases at J, with 2 bases between the two ends. Here the CDR3 reads CASSDAYEQYF. CDR3 coding DNA: TGCGCCAGCAGTGACGCCTACGAGCAGTACTTC.

The CDR3 DNA sequence: TGTGCCAGCAGCTTATGGGGGGGAGCTACCCACAATGAGCAGTTCTTC. It yields the protein CASSLWGGATHNEQFF. The chain is built from TRBV5-5 and TRBJ2-1; 7 bases match TRBD2. CDR1 and CDR2 (germline): SGHKS, YYEKEE (reference sequence). The trim removed 2 bases at V and 5 bases at J, leaving 10 bases unmatched. The CDR3 contains 16 residues.

Only a few counts were recorded for this clone. The CDR3 sequence is CASGGVGNGYTF. The DNA for the CDR3 is TGTGCCAGCGGAGGCGTAGGGAATGGCTACACCTTC. The rearrangement joins TRBV6-5 to TRBJ1-2; D is unresolved. Per germline, CDR1 MNHEY and CDR2 SVGAGI. The ends were cut back, 8 bases at V and 6 bases at J, with 13 bases in the middle. There are 12 residues in the CDR3.

The chain employs TRBV28 and TRBJ1-4; 10 positions match TRBD1. The CDR3 consists of 16 residues. The V gene's germline CDR1 is MDHEN and CDR2 SYDVKM. J gave up 8 bases and V 4 bases, and 10 bases lay outside the gene matches. The CDR3 protein is CASSSKTGTGEEKLFF. CDR3 in DNA: TGTGCCAGCAGTTCTAAGACCGGGACAGGGGAGGAAAAACTGTTTTTT.

The rearrangement joins TRBV5-1 to TRBJ2-6, with D unclear. This CDR3 spans 17 amino acids. Trimming left V 0 bases short and J 0 bases short, with 10 bases between. Germline CDR1 and CDR2: SGHRS and YFSETQ. The CDR3 region has the DNA TGCGCCAGCAGCTTGGGGGCCGGCCTCTCTGGGGCCAACGTCCTGACTTTC. Translating it yields CASSLGAGLSGANVLTF. The variable domain in full, completed from reference TRBV5-1 and TRBJ2-6, reads KAGVTQTPRYLIKTRGQQVTLSCSPISGHRSVSWYQQTPGQGLQFLFEYFSETQRNKGNFPGRFSGRQFSNSRSEMNVSTLELGDSALYLCASSLGAGLSGANVLTFGAGSRLTVL.

This chain links TRBV15 with TRBJ2-7; D might be TRBD2 (6 bases). The V and J ends lost 3 bases and 6 bases respectively, with 18 bases between them. The CDR3 extends over 15 amino acids. CDR1 is LNHNV, CDR2 YYDKDF, per germline (reference sequence). The CDR3 nucleotides are TGTGCCACCAGCAGCAAGACCCCGGGGACTGCCGAGCAGTACTTC. It yields the protein CATSSKTPGTAEQYF.

The chain recombines TRBV5-4 with TRBJ2-7; no definite D call. V was pared by 1 base and J by 2 bases, with 10 bases between. The CDR3 covers 14 residues. CDR1 and CDR2 (germline): SGHNT, YYREEE (reference sequence). The CDR3 coding sequence is TGTGCCAGCAGCTTGCTTTCCACTACCTACGAGCAGTACTTC. Its translation is CASSLLSTTYEQYF.

The rearrangement joins TRBV2 to TRBJ2-5; a weak D match, TRBD2 (5 bases). V lost 4 bases and J lost 0, with 12 bases in between. CDR1 is SNHLY and CDR2 is FYNNEI in the germline V gene. The CDR3 runs to 15 residues. Here the CDR3 reads CASSGSAAHQETQYF. For the CDR3, the DNA is TGTGCCAGCAGTGGATCAGCGGCCCACCAAGAGACCCAGTACTTC.

This clone was seen once. This chain connects TRBV6-7 to TRBJ2-6; maybe TRBD1 (6 bases). TRBV6-7 is labeled an ORF, and its function is uncertain. V shed 2 bases and J shed 2 bases, with 16 bases lying between them. The CDR3 extends over 18 amino acids. For the CDR3, the DNA is TGTGCCAGCAGTTACGTAGCAGGGGATTGCACTGGGGCCAACGTCCTGACTTTC. This codes for CASSYVAGDCTGANVLTF.

V usage is TRBV7-2 and J usage is TRBJ2-5; TRBD2 matches 9 bases. Germline-derived CDR1 and CDR2 are SGHTA and FQGNSA. The CDR3 runs to 16 residues. Unmatched junction bases numbered 12, after V lost 5 bases and J lost 5 bases. The CDR3, as DNA: TGTGCCAGCAGCCTTCAGACTAGCGGATTCCCCGAGACCCAGTACTTC. Residues: CASSLQTSGFPETQYF. The full variable domain, completed using reference TRBV7-2 and TRBJ2-5, is GAGVSQSPSNKVTEKGKDVELRCDPISGHTALYWYRQSLGQGLEFLIYFQGNSAPDKSGLPSDRFSAERTGGSVSTLTIQRTQQEDSAVYLCASSLQTSGFPETQYFGPGTRLLVL.

V usage is TRBV7-9 and J usage is TRBJ2-7; D gene unclear. V lost 5 bases, J lost 2 bases, and 7 bases lay in between. The CDR3 runs 12 residues. CDR1 SEHNR and CDR2 FQNEAQ come from the germline V gene (reference sequence). CDR3 loop: CASSPRAYEQYF. The CDR3 DNA is TGTGCCAGCAGCCCCCGAGCCTACGAGCAGTACTTC.

J is TRBJ1-2 and V is TRBV28; 8 positions agree with TRBD1. The CDR3 is 13 amino acids. Germline V gene sequence: CDR1 MDHEN, CDR2 SYDVKM. Losses at the gene ends were 5 bases for V and 6 bases for J; bases not matched to a gene: 5. CDR3 in amino acids: CASSLWTGNGYTF. CDR3 nucleotides: TGTGCCAGCAGTCTTTGGACAGGGAATGGCTACACCTTC.

The chain has TRBV28 and TRBJ1-1; possibly TRBD1 for D (5 bases). Looked up from germline, CDR1 is MDHEN and CDR2 is SYDVKM. Trimming shortened V by 8 bases and J by 1 base, and 14 bases separated the two germline ends. The CDR3 has 14 residues. The DNA for the CDR3 is TGTGCCAGCGAGCAGGGAGGATCGAACACTGAAGCTTTCTTT. Translation: CASEQGGSNTEAFF.